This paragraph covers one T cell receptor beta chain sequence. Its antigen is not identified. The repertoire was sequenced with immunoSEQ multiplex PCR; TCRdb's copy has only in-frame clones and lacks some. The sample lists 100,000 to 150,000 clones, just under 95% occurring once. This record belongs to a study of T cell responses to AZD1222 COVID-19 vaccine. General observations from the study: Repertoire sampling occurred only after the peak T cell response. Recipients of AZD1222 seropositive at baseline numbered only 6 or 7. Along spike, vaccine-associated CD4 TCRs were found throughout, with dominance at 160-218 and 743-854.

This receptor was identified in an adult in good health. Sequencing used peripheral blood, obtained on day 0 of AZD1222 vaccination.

The CDR3 sequence: CASSNGLAGNYEQYF. The CDR3 DNA sequence: TGTGCCAGCAGCAACGGACTAGCGGGCAACTACGAGCAGTACTTC. The chain recombines TRBV6-1 with TRBJ2-7, with 11 positions matching TRBD2. Germline V gene data show CDR1 as MNHNS and CDR2 as SASEGT. Germline trimming cut 6 bases from V and 3 bases from J; bases unmatched to any gene: 7. The CDR3 is 15 amino acids.